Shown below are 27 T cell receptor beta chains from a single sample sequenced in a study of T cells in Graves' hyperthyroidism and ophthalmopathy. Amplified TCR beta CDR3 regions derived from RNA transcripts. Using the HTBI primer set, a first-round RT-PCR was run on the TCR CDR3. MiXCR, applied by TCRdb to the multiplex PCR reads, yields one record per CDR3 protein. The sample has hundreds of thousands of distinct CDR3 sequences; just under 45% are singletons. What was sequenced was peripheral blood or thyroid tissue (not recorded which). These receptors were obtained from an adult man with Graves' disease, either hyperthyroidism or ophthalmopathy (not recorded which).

The CDR3 DNA sequence: TGTGCCATCAGTGATAGGGGTGACACCGGGGAGCTGTTTTTT. The encoded protein is CAISDRGDTGELFF. The gene calls are TRBV10-3 and TRBJ2-2, with D tentatively TRBD1 (5 bases). V was cut by 3 bases and J by 3 bases, with 8 bases left in between. This CDR3 has 14 amino acids. The germline V gene has CDR1 ENHRY and CDR2 SYGVKD.

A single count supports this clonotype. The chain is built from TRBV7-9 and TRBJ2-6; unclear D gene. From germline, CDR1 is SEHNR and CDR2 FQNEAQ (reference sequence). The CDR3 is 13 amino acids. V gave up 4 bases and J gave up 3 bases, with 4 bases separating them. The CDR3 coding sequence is TGTGCCAGCAGCTGGGGTGGGGCCAACGTCCTGACTTTC. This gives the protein CASSWGGANVLTF.

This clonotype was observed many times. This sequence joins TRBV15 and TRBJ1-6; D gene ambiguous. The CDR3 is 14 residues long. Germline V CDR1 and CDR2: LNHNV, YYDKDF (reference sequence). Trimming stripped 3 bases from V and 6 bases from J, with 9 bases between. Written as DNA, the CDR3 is TGTGCCACCAGCAGGCCGGCTCCTAATTCACCCCTCCACTTT. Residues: CATSRPAPNSPLHF.

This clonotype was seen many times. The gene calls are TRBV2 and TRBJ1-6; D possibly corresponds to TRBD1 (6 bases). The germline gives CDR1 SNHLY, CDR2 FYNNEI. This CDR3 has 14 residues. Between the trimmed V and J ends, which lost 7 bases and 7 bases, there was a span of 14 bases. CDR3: CASTSGVWNSPLHF. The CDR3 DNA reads TGTGCCAGCACTTCAGGGGTATGGAATTCACCCCTCCACTTT. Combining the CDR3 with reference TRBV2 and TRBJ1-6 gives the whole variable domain EPEVTQTPSHQVTQMGQEVILRCVPISNHLYFYWYRQILGQKVEFLVSFYNNEISEKSEIFDDQFSVERPDGSNFTLKIRSTKLEDSAMYFCASTSGVWNSPLHFGNGTRLTVT.

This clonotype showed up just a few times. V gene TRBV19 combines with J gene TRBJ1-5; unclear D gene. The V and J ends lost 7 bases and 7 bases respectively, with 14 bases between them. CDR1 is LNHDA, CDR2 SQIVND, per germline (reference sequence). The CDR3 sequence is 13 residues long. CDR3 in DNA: TGTGCCAGTACCAACGGACTAGGGCAGCCCCAGCATTTT. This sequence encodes CASTNGLGQPQHF.

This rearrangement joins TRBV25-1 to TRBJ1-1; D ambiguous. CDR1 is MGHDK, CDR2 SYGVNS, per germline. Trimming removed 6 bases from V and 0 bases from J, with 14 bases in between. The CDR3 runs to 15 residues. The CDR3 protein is CASSQDWLLNTEAFF. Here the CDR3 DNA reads TGTGCCAGCAGCCAAGATTGGCTTCTGAACACTGAAGCTTTCTTT.

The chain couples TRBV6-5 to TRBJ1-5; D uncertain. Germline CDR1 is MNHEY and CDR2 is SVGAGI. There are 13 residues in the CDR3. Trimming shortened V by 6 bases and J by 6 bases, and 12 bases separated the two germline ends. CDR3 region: CASSSLGGQPQHF. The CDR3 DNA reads TGTGCCAGCAGCTCGTTGGGAGGTCAGCCCCAGCATTTT.

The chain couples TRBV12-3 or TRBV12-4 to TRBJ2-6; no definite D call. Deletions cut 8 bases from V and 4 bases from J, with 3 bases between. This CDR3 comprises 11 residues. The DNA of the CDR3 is TGTGCCAGCGCGGGGGCCAACGTCCTGACTTTC. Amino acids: CASAGANVLTF.

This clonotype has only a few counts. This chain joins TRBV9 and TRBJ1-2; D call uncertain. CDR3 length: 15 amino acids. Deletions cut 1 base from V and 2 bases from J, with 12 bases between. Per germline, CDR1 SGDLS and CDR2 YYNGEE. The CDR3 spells CASSVSGSGNYGYTF. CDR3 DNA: TGTGCCAGCAGCGTATCCGGTTCGGGAAACTATGGCTACACCTTC.

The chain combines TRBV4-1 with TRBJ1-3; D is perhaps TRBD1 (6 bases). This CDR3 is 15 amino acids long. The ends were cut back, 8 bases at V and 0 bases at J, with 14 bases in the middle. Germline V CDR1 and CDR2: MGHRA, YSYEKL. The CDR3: CASSRLGASGNTIYF. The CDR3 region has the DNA TGCGCCAGCTCCCGGCTGGGGGCCTCTGGAAACACCATATATTTT.

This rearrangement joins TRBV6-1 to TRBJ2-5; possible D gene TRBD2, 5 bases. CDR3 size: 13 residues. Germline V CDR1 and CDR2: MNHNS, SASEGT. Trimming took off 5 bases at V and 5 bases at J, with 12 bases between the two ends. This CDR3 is CASSYWQRETQYF. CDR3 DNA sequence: TGTGCCAGCAGTTACTGGCAGCGGGAGACCCAGTACTTC.

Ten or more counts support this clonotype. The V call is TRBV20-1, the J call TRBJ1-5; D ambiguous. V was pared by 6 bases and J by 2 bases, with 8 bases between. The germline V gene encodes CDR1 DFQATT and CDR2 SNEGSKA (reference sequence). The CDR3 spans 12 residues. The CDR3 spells CSAYAGNQPQHF. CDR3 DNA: TGCAGTGCATACGCAGGCAATCAGCCCCAGCATTTT.

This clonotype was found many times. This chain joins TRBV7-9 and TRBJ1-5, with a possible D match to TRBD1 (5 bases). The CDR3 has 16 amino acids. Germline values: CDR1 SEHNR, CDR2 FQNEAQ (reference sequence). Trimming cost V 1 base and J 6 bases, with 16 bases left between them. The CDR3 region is CASSLVGGLFSQPQHF. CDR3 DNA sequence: TGTGCCAGCAGCTTAGTCGGGGGATTGTTTAGTCAGCCCCAGCATTTT.

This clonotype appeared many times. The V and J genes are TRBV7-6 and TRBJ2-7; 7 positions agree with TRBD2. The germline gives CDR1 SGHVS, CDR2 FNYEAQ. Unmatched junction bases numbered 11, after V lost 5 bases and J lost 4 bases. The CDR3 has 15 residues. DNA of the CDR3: TGTGCCAGCAGCGCAACTGTGGCGGGAGTGTACGAGCAGTACTTC. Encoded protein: CASSATVAGVYEQYF.

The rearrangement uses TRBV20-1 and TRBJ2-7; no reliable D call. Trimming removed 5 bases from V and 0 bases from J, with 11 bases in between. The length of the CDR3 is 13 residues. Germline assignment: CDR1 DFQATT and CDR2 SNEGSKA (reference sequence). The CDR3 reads CSAHSASSYEQYF. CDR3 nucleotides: TGCAGTGCTCATTCGGCCAGCTCCTACGAGCAGTACTTC.

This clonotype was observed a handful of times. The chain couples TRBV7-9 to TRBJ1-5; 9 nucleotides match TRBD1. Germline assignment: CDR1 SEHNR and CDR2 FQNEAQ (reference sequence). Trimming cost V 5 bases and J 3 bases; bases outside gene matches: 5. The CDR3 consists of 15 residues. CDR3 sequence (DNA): TGTGCCAGCAGCCCTGGGACAGGGCCCAATCAGCCCCAGCATTTT. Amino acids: CASSPGTGPNQPQHF.

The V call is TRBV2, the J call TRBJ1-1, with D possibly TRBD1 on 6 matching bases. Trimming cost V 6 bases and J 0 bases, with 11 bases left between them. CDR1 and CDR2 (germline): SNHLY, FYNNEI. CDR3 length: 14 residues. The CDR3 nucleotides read TGTGCCAGCAGCGGACAGAACATGAACACTGAAGCTTTCTTT. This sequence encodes CASSGQNMNTEAFF.

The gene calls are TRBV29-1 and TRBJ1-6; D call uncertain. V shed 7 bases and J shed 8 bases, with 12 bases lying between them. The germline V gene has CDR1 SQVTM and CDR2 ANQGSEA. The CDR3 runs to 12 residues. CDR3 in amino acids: CSGRHVDSPLHF. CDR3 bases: TGCAGCGGTAGGCACGTTGATTCACCCCTCCACTTT.

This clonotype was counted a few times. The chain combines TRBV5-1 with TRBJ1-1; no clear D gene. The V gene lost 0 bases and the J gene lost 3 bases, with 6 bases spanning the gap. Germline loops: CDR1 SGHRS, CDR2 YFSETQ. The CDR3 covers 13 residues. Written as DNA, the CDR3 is TGCGCCAGCAGCTTGGACTTGGACACTGAAGCTTTCTTT. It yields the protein CASSLDLDTEAFF.

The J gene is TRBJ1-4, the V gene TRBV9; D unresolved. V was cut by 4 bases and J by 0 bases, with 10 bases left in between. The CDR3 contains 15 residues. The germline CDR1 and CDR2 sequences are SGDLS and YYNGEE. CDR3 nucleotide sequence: TGTGCCAGCAGCTCATCTGGGACAACTAATGAAAAACTGTTTTTT. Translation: CASSSSGTTNEKLFF.

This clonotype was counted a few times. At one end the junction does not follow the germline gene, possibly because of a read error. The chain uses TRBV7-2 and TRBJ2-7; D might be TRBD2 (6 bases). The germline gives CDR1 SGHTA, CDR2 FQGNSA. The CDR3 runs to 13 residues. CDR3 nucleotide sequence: TGTGCCAGCAGCTTATATCAACCGGGGACTGAAGACTTC. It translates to CASSLYQPGTEDF.

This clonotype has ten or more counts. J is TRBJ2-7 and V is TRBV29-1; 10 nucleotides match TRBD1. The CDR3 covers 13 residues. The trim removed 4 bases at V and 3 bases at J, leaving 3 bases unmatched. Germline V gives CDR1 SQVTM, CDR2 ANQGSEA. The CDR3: CSVGGQGSYEQYF. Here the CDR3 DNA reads TGCAGCGTTGGGGGACAGGGGAGCTACGAGCAGTACTTC.

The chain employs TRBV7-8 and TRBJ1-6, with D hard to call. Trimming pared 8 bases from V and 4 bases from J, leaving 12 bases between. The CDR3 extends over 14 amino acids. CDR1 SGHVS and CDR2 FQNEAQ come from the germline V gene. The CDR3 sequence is CASGPNNYNSPLHF. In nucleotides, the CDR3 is TGTGCCAGCGGCCCGAACAATTATAATTCACCCCTCCACTTT.

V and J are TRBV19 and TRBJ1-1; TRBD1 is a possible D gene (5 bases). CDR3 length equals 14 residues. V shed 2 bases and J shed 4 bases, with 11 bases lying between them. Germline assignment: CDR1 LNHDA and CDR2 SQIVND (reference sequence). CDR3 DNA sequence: TGTGCCAGTAGTATAAAAGCAGGGCCCACTGAAGCTTTCTTT. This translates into CASSIKAGPTEAFF. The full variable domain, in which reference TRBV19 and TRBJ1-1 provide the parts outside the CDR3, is DGGITQSPKYLFRKEGQNVTLSCEQNLNHDAMYWYRQDPGQGLRLIYYSQIVNDFQKGDIAEGYSVSREKKESFPLTVTSAQKNPTAFYLCASSIKAGPTEAFFGQGTRLTVV.

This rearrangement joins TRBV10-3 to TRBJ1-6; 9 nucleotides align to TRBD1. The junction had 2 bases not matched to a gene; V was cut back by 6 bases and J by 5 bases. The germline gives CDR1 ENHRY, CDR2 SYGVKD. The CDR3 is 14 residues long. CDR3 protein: CAISTGGDNSPLHF. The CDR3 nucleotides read TGTGCCATCAGCACAGGGGGCGATAATTCACCCCTCCACTTT.

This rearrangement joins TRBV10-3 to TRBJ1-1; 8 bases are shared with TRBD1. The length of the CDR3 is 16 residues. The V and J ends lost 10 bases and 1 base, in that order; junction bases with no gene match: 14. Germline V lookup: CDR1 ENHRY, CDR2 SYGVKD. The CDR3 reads CASSPQDRATNTEAFF. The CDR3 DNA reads TGTGCCAGCTCACCCCAGGACAGGGCGACGAACACTGAAGCTTTCTTT.

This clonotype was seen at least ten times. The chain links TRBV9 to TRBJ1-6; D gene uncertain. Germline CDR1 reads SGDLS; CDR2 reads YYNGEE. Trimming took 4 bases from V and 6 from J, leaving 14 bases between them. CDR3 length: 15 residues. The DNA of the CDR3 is TGTGCCAGCAGCCCGAGAGGACTAAGTAATTCACCCCTCCACTTT. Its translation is CASSPRGLSNSPLHF. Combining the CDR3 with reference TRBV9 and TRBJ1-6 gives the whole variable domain DSGVTQTPKHLITATGQRVTLRCSPRSGDLSVYWYQQSLDQGLQFLIQYYNGEERAKGNILERFSAQQFPDLHSELNLSSLELGDSALYFCASSPRGLSNSPLHFGNGTRLTVT.